The clone carrying this T cell receptor beta chain was detected only a few times. Its antigen is not known. The entry originates in a study of cytomegalovirus exposure and HLA in healthy donors. The study's findings and limits: The study dropped some indistinguishable V segments, TRBV6-2 and TRBV6-3 among them. A missense variant in DCLRE1C was later tied to TCR beta V- and J-gene trimming.

Primers: 60 Vbeta forward and 13 Jbeta reverse. Only in-frame clones appear in the TCRdb table, and some are missing; sequencing was by immunoSEQ multiplex PCR. The repertoire holds approximately 50,000 clones, with around 62% as singletons. CDR1 and CDR2 from the germline V gene are SGDLS and YYNGEE. V was pared by 1 base and J by 7 bases, with 2 bases of the junction left unmatched. This CDR3 comprises 13 residues. This receptor was obtained from a human donor in good health. This rearrangement joins TRBV9 to TRBJ2-7; 10 positions match TRBD1. The sample was PBMCs. CDR3 nucleotides: TGTGCCAGCAGCGTAAGGACAGGGGGGGAGCAGTACTTC. Its protein is CASSVRTGGEQYF.